The T cell receptor (beta chain) under discussion was sequenced for a study of pediatric ulcerative colitis. Whole-study results and caveats: Blood-rectal clonal overlap within each person was significantly higher in ulcerative colitis patients than controls.

Comments on this clone: Antigen specificity is unknown.

V dropped 4 bases and J dropped 0; count of bases not matched to a gene: 0. CDR1 is MNHNS and CDR2 is SASEGT in the germline V gene. This CDR3 spans 17 amino acids. This table comes from immunoSEQ multiplex PCR, and its TCRdb copy is limited to in-frame clones, with some not included. The sample carries about 36,000 clones, around 78% recorded once. Sequenced material: blood. This TCR came from a girl aged 10 to 17 with moderate ulcerative colitis. The chain recombines TRBV6-1 with TRBJ2-2, with TRBD2 matching 15 bases. CDR3 coding DNA: TGTGCCAGCAGTGGGACTAGCGGGAGGGCGAACACCGGGGAGCTGTTTTTT. Its protein is CASSGTSGRANTGELFF.